The sequence of this TCR beta chain was determined in a study of human T cells and chemical hapten exposure. Whole-study results and caveats: TCRs whose frequency exceeded 1 in 1000 remained the same following DPC sensitization.

The library put unique molecular identifiers onto individual cDNA molecules. MiXCR, run by TCRdb on the reads, gives a single entry per CDR3 protein. This table has around 120,000 distinct CDR3 sequences, 8.5% appearing once. There are a few counts of this clonotype. The antigen is not known. The CDR3 runs to 15 residues. V dropped 0 bases and J dropped 6; count of bases not matched to a gene: 3. Germline assignment: CDR1 SSHAT and CDR2 FNYEAQ (reference sequence). Extraction yielded total RNA from whole blood (unfractionated). The source of this sequence is a human donor in good health. Some clones in this sample may be carry-over from other donors' samples. Material: whole blood. The chain is built from TRBV7-7 and TRBJ2-3; 10 nucleotides align to TRBD2. The chain's CDR3 is CASSLAGTSDDTQYF. CDR3 nucleotides: TGTGCCAGCAGCTTAGCTGGGACTAGCGACGATACGCAGTATTTT. The full variable domain, its missing parts supplied by reference TRBV7-7 and TRBJ2-3, is GAGVSQSPRYKVTKRGQDVTLRCDPISSHATLYWYQQALGQGPEFLTYFNYEAQPDKSGLPSDRFSAERPEGSISTLTIQRTEQRDSAMYRCASSLAGTSDDTQYFGPGTRLTVL.